This entry features one TCR beta chain sequence. Trimming took 4 bases from V and 2 from J, leaving 6 bases between them. Germline loops: CDR1 WNHNN, CDR2 SYGVQD (reference sequence). This CDR3 has 13 amino acids. The data were obtained in a study of cytomegalovirus exposure and HLA in healthy donors. The PCR employed 60 Vbeta primers together with 13 Jbeta primers. Profiled with immunoSEQ multiplex PCR; TCRdb holds only in-frame clones, not every one. The sample consists of 150,000 to 200,000 clones, 75% to 80% of them appearing once. The sample was PBMCs. This sequence originates from a woman aged 30 to 39 in good health and CMV-seropositive. The gene calls are TRBV10-1 and TRBJ1-3; unclear D gene. The CDR3 DNA is TGCGCCAGCAGTGCCGCGCCTGGAAACACCATATATTTT. Its protein is CASSAAPGNTIYF.